A selection of T cell receptor beta chains follows, all from one sample in a study of cytomegalovirus exposure and HLA in healthy donors. Only in-frame clones appear in the TCRdb table, and some are missing; sequencing was by immunoSEQ multiplex PCR. The sample includes more than 250,000 clones, roughly 90% of them seen just once. The sample taken for sequencing was PBMCs. The source is a woman aged 18-29 years in good health and CMV-seronegative. Both conserved end residues are part of each CDR3. A D gene is named only where the DNA matches it firmly. Clone size, where shown, is once, few, many, or a class for clones that have expanded.

- TRBJ1-2 TRBV29-1 - TGCAGCGTTGAAGATACAGGGCGCCAGTATGGCTACACCTTC CSVEDTGRQYGYTF
- TRBJ1-1 TRBV9 - TGTGCCAGCAGCCCACGAGGGGGGGTGGGGAACACTGAAGCTTTCTTT CASSPRGGVGNTEAFF
- TRBJ1-2 TRBV19 - TGTGCCAGTAGTATTACCAGGGCGGTAGATGGCTACACCTTC CASSITRAVDGYTF
- TRBJ1-2 TRBV27 - TGTGCCAGCAGTACCCGGACCGGGGACTATGGCTACACCTTC CASSTRTGDYGYTF
- TRBJ1-4 TRBV5-1 - TGCGCCAGCAGCATGGGACATAATGAAAAACTGTTTTTT CASSMGHNEKLFF
- TRBJ1-6 TRBV21-1 - TGTGCCAGCGGTAGTGGTTCACCCCTCCACTTT CASGSGSPLHF
- TRBJ2-7 TRBV14 TRBD1 TGTGCCAGCAGGCGTACAGGGGCCTACGAGCAGTACTTC CASRRTGAYEQYF
- TRBJ2-7 TRBV7-8 TRBD2 TGTGCCAGCAGCGCACCGGGACTAGCGTACTACGAGCAGTACTTC CASSAPGLAYYEQYF
- TRBJ1-1 TRBV10-3 - TGTGCCATCAGTGAGTCGGGGCTGAAAGCTTTCTTT CAISESGLKAFF
few TRBJ1-6 TRBV4-2 TRBD1 TGTGCCAGCAGCCAAGATGGACAGGGGATATCACCCCTCCACTTT CASSQDGQGISPLHF
- TRBJ2-1 TRBV4-1 TRBD2 TGCGCCAGCAGCCAACCAAGCGGGGGGGTTTCCTACAATGAGCAGTTCTTC CASSQPSGGVSYNEQFF
- TRBJ2-2 TRBV11-3 TRBD1 TGTGCCAGCAGCCCCCACGGGACAGGGGGCGGCACCGGGGAGCTGTTTTTT CASSPHGTGGGTGELFF
few TRBJ1-2 TRBV6-6 TRBD1 TGTGCCAGCAGGATAACAGGGGCTAACTATGGCTACACCTTC CASRITGANYGYTF
- TRBJ1-6 TRBV9 - TGTGCCAGCAGCGTAACAGGGATGGATTCACCCCTCCACTTT CASSVTGMDSPLHF
- TRBJ1-2 TRBV4-1 - TGCGCCAGCAGCCAATGGACAGATGCCTATGGCTACACCTTC CASSQWTDAYGYTF
- TRBJ2-1 TRBV7-6 TRBD2 TGTGCCAGCAGCTCAGGACTAGCGGATTACAATGAGCAGTTCTTC CASSSGLADYNEQFF
- TRBJ2-5 TRBV19 - TGTGCCAGTGCATTCCCCGGGGGTCCGGTACAGACCCAGTACTTC CASAFPGGPVQTQYF
- TRBJ2-1 TRBV5-5 TRBD2 TGTGCCAGCAGCTTGCGGCTAGCGGGGGCGATTAGCTCCTACAATGAGCAGTTCTTC CASSLRLAGAISSYNEQFF
- TRBJ1-1 TRBV27 - TGTGCCAGCAGCAGGGGTTTATACACTGAAGCTTTCTTT CASSRGLYTEAFF
once TRBJ2-7 TRBV6-5 TRBD2 TGTGCCAGCAGCATTACTAGCGGGGAGCTCTACGAGCAGTACTTC CASSITSGELYEQYF
- TRBJ1-5 TRBV6-1 - TGTGCCAGCAGTGTCTTCTCCAGCGAGAGCAATCAGCCCCAGCATTTT CASSVFSSESNQPQHF
few TRBJ2-7 TRBV6-1 TRBD2 TGTGCCAGCCAACCGGTGCGGGGGTCCTCCTACGAGCAGTACTTC CASQPVRGSSYEQYF
- TRBJ1-1 TRBV9 - TGTGCCAGCAGCCCCTTCGGGGGAAGAGGGAACACTGAAGCTTTCTTT CASSPFGGRGNTEAFF
once TRBJ1-3 TRBV11-2 - TGTGCCAGCAGCTTAAAAGGGGCTGGAAACACCATATATTTT CASSLKGAGNTIYF
- TRBJ1-2 TRBV10-1 - TGCGCCAGCAGTGAGTCACAGGGATATGGCTACACCTTC CASSESQGYGYTF
- TRBJ2-1 TRBV5-1 TRBD1 TGCGCCAGCAGCGGAAGAAGCCCCACAGGGGATTCGTACAATGAGCAGTTCTTC CASSGRSPTGDSYNEQFF
- TRBJ2-7 TRBV10-1 - TGCGCCAGCATCCCCCTAAGGCGGCCAGCGGGTGTCGAGCAGTACTTC CASIPLRRPAGVEQYF
- TRBJ2-5 TRBV27 - TGTGCCAGCAGTTTAACTCCCAACGCGTCGCCCTACTTC CASSLTPNASPYF
- TRBJ2-7 TRBV6-5 - TGTGCCAGCAGTTACTCCGGGGGTACCTACGAGCAGTACTTC CASSYSGGTYEQYF
- TRBJ2-7 TRBV6-6 - TGTGCCAGCAGTTATAACAGGGTGGGAGAGCAGTACTTC CASSYNRVGEQYF
- TRBJ2-1 TRBV6-5 TRBD1 TGTGCCAGCAGTTACCAGGACAGGGGGTACAATGAGCAGTTCTTC CASSYQDRGYNEQFF
- TRBJ1-2 TRBV5-1 - TGCGCCAGCGGGGCAGGGACACCTAACTATGGCTACACCTTC CASGAGTPNYGYTF
- TRBJ2-1 TRBV5-4 - TGTGCCAGCAGCTTGTACCTAGGCGATGAGCAGTTCTTC CASSLYLGDEQFF
- TRBJ2-2 TRBV6-5 - TGTGCCAGCAGGAGGGCTAACACCGGGGAGCTGTTTTTT CASRRANTGELFF
- TRBJ2-2 TRBV10-3 TRBD2 TGTGCCATCAAGGTTGCGGGGGGACCCAACACCGGGGAGCTGTTTTTT CAIKVAGGPNTGELFF
- TRBJ1-2 TRBV7-9 - TGTGCCAGCAGATTGATCAGGACTGCACCTTACTATGGCTACACCTTC CASRLIRTAPYYGYTF
- TRBJ1-2 TRBV5-1 TRBD1 TGCGCCAGCAGCCCAGGGGGTTATGGCTACACCTTC CASSPGGYGYTF
- TRBJ1-6 TRBV2 TRBD1 TGTGCCAGCAGTGTTGCTTTAGGACAGGTTTATAATTCCCCCCTCCACTTT CASSVALGQVYNSPLHF
- TRBJ2-7 TRBV9 - TGTGCCAGCAGCGCCCACAGTGAGCCCTACGAGCAGTACTTC CASSAHSEPYEQYF
once TRBJ1-4 TRBV11-2 TRBD1 TGTGCCAGCAGCTTAGCGAGGACAGGGGCGAATGAAAAACTGTTTTTT CASSLARTGANEKLFF
- TRBJ2-7 TRBV2 - TGTGCCAGCTCCATAGACTCCTACGAGCAGTACTTC CASSIDSYEQYF
- TRBJ2-2 TRBV19 - TGTGCCAGTACCTCGTTCCGTAGGAACACCGGGGAGCTGTTTTTT CASTSFRRNTGELFF
- TRBJ1-2 TRBV10-3 - TGTGCCATCAGTGAGTTCGCGGGGGCGGGATCTAACTATGGCTACACCTTC CAISEFAGAGSNYGYTF
- TRBJ2-1 TRBV4-2 - TGTGCCAGCAGCCAACTCTCTGTCGCGGGGGCGGGGAACAATGAGCAGTTCTTC CASSQLSVAGAGNNEQFF
once TRBJ1-2 TRBV7-3 - TGTGCCAGCAGCTTACAATCCGGCTATGGCTACACCTTC CASSLQSGYGYTF
- TRBJ2-1 TRBV5-1 - TGCGCCAGCAGCTTGTCGGGAACCTACAATGAGCAGTTCTTC CASSLSGTYNEQFF
- TRBJ1-4 TRBV7-9 TRBD1 TGTGCCAGCAGCACCGGGACAGGGTTTCATGAAAAACTGTTTTTT CASSTGTGFHEKLFF
- TRBJ2-1 TRBV5-4 TRBD2 TGTGCCAGCAGCTTGGCTTACGGGACTAGCGGGGGGCGAGAGCAGTTCTTC CASSLAYGTSGGREQFF
once TRBJ2-3 TRBV9 TRBD2 TGTGCCAGCAGCGGCAACCCATCCATGAGCGGGGGGTTTGCAGATACGCAGTATTTT CASSGNPSMSGGFADTQYF
- TRBJ1-2 TRBV13 - TGTGCCAGCGCTACGATCGCACCGTATGGCTACACCTTC CASATIAPYGYTF
- TRBJ1-1 TRBV25-1 - TGTGCCAGCAGTGACACAGTGAACACTGAAGCTTTCTTT CASSDTVNTEAFF
- TRBJ2-1 TRBV6-1 - TGTGCCAGCAGTGAAGCGCGCGGGCTGGCGAATGATGAGCAGTTCTTC CASSEARGLANDEQFF
- TRBJ1-1 TRBV5-1 - TGCGCCAGCAGCTTGGGTTCTTTACAGGTCACTGAAGCTTTCTTT CASSLGSLQVTEAFF
few TRBJ2-7 TRBV7-9 TRBD1 TGTGCCAGCAGCTCAAACGGACAGGGGAACTACGAGCAGTACTTC CASSSNGQGNYEQYF
- TRBJ2-5 TRBV6-6 TRBD2 TGTGCCAGCAGGGGAGGACTAGCGGGGGGAAAGGAGACCCAGTACTTC CASRGGLAGGKETQYF
many TRBJ1-6 TRBV6-4 - TGTGCCAGCAGTGACTCGACAAATTCACCCCTCCACTTT CASSDSTNSPLHF
once TRBJ2-7 TRBV15 - TGTGCCACCAGCAGATCTTTCGAGGGCACCTACGAGCAGTACTTC CATSRSFEGTYEQYF
- TRBJ2-3 TRBV6-5 - TGTGCCAGCAACGAGCCGGGGGGCCTTGATACGCAGTATTTT CASNEPGGLDTQYF
- TRBJ2-1 TRBV6-5 TRBD1 TGTGCCAGCAGTTACCTCGGGACAGGGAATTATGAGCAGTTCTTC CASSYLGTGNYEQFF
- TRBJ2-1 TRBV9 - TGTGCCAGCAGCGTAGGCGGGCCCTCCTACAATGAGCAGTTCTTC CASSVGGPSYNEQFF